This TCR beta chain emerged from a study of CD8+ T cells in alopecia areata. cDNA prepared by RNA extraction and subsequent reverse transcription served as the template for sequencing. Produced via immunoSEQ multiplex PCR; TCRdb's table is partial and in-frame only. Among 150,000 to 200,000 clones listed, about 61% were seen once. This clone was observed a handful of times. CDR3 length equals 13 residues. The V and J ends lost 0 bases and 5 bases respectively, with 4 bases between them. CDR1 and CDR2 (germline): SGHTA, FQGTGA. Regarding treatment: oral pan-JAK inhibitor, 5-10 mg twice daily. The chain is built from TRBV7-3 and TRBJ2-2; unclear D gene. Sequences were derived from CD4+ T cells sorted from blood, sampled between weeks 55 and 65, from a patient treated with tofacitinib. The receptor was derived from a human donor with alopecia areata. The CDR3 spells CASSLTRTGELFF. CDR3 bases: TGTGCCAGCAGCTTAACACGTACCGGGGAGCTGTTTTTT.